This T cell receptor (beta chain) was sequenced for a study of blood T cell repertoires in COVID-19. In the original processing: Amplification of reference gene primers was used by the study to estimate nucleated cell counts. This table comes from immunoSEQ multiplex PCR, and its TCRdb copy is limited to in-frame clones, with some not included. That table supplies the V and J calls and clone size; D and trimming were determined from the DNA. The sample carries about 260,000 clones, roughly 87% recorded once. The V and J ends lost 6 bases and 6 bases, in that order; junction bases with no gene match: 9. The CDR3 covers 14 residues. Germline assignment: CDR1 MNHNS and CDR2 SASEGT.

The rearrangement joins TRBV6-1 to TRBJ2-5; TRBD2 aligns across 8 bases. The specimen was peripheral blood. This receptor was identified in a human donor in a cohort sampled during active COVID-19. The CDR3 region has the DNA TGTGCCAGCAGCGATAGCGGGAATCGGAAGACCCAGTACTTC. It is translated as CASSDSGNRKTQYF.